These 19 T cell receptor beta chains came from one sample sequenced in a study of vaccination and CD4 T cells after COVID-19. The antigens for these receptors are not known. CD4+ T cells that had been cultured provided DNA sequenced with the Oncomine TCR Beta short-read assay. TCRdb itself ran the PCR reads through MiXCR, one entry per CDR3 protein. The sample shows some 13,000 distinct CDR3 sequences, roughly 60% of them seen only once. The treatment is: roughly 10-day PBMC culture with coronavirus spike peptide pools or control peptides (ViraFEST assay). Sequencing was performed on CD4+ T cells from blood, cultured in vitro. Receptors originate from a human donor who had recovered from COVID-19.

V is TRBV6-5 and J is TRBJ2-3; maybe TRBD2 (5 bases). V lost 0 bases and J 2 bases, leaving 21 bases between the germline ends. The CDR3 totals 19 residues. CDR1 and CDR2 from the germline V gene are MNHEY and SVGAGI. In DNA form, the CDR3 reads TGTGCCAGCAGTTACTCACCCCCCAGACTAAACAAGAACACAGATACGCAGTATTTT. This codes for CASSYSPPRLNKNTDTQYF.

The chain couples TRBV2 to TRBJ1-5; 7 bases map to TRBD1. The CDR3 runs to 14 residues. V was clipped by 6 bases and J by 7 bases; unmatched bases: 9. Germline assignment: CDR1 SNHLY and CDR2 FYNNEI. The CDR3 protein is CASRATQGGQPQHF. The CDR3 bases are TGTGCCAGCAGGGCAACTCAGGGGGGACAGCCCCAGCATTTT.

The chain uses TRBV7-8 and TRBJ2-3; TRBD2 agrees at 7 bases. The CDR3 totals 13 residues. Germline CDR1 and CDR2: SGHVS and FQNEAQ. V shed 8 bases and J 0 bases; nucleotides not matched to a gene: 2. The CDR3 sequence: CASRSGSTDTQYF. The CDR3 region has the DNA TGTGCCAGCCGTAGCGGGAGCACAGATACGCAGTATTTT. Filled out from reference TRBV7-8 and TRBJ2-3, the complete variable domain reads GAGVSQSPRYKVAKRGQDVALRCDPISGHVSLFWYQQALGQGPEFLTYFQNEAQLDKSGLPSDRFFAERPEGSVSTLKIQRTQQEDSAVYLCASRSGSTDTQYFGPGTRLTVL.

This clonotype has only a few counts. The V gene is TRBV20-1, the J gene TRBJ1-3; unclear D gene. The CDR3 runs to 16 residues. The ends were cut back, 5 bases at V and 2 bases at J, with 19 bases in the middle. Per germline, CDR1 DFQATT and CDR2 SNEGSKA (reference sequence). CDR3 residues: CSASPPQMGAGNTIYF. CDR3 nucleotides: TGCAGTGCTTCCCCCCCCCAGATGGGCGCTGGAAACACCATATATTTT.

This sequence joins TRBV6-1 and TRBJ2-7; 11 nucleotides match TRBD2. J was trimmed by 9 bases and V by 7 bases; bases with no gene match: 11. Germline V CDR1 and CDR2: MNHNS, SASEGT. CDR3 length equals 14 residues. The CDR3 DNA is TGTGCCAGCAATTTAGCGGGAGGGAGGCCTTTGCAGTACTTC. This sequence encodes CASNLAGGRPLQYF.

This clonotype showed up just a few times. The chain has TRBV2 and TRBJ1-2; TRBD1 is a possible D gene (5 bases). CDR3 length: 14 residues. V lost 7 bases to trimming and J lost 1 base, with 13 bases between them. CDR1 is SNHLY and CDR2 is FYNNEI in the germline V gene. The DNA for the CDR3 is TGTGCCAGCAAGGGGCCAGGGCTTAACTATGGCTACACCTTC. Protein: CASKGPGLNYGYTF.

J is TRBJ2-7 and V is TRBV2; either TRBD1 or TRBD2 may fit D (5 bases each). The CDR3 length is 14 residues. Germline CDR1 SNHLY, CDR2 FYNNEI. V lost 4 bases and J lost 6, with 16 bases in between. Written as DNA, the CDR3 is TGTGCCAGCAGTGTCGGGACCCCTTCCCCCGAGCAGTACTTC. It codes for CASSVGTPSPEQYF.

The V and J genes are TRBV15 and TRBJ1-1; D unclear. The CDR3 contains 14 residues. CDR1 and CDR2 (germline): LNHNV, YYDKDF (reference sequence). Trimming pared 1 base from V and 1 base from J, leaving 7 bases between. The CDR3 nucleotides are TGTGCCACCAGCAGAGGACGGGAGAACACTGAAGCTTTCTTT. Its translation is CATSRGRENTEAFF.

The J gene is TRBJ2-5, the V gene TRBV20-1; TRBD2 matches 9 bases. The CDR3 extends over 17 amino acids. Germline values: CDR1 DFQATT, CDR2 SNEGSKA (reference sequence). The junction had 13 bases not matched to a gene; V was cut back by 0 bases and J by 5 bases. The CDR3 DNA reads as TGCAGTGCTAGAGATTTGCGGGCTAGCGGGGTCCGGGAGACCCAGTACTTC. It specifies CSARDLRASGVRETQYF.

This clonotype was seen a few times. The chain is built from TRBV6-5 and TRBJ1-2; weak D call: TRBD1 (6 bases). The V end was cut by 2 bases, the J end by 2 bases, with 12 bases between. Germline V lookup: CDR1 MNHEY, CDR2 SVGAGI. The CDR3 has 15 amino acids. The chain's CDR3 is CASSYGQRPNYGYTF. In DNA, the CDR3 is TGTGCCAGCAGTTACGGACAGCGCCCCAACTATGGCTACACCTTC.

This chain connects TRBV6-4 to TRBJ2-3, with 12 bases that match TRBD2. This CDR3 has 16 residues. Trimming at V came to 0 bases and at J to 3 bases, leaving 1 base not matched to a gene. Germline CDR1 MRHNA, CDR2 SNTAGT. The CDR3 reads CASSDSGTSGTDTQYF. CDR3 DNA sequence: TGTGCCAGCAGTGACTCCGGGACTAGCGGGACAGATACGCAGTATTTT.

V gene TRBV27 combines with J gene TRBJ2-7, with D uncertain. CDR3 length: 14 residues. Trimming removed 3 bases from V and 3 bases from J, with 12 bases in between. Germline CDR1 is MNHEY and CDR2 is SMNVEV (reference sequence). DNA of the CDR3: TGTGCCAGCAGTTTTAAGTACAGCGACTACGAGCAGTACTTC. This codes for CASSFKYSDYEQYF.

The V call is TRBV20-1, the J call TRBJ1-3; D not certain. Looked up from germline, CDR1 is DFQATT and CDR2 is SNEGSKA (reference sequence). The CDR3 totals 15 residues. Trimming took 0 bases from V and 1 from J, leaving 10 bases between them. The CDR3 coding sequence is TGCAGTGCTAGAGACCCACGGGGTTCTGGAAACACCATATATTTT. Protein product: CSARDPRGSGNTIYF.

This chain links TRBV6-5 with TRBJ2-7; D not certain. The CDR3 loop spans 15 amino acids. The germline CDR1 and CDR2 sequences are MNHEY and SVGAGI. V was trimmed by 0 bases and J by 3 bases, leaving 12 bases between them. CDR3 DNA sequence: TGTGCCAGCAGTTACTCTAACGCAGGAAACTACGAGCAGTACTTC. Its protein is CASSYSNAGNYEQYF.

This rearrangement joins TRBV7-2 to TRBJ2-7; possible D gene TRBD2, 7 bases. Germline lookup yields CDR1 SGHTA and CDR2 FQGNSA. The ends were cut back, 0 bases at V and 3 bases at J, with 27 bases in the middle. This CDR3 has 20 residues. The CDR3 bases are TGTGCCAGCAGCTTAGCAAGGAGGGGGGGTCTGTGGTTAGGAGACTACGAGCAGTACTTC. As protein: CASSLARRGGLWLGDYEQYF.

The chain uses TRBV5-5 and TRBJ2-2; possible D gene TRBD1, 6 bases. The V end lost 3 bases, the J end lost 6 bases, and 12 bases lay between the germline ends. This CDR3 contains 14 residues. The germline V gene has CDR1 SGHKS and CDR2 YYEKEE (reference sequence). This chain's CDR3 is CASSSYRAAGELFF. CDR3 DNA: TGTGCCAGCAGCTCCTACAGGGCTGCCGGGGAGCTGTTTTTT.

This chain's CDR3 is CASSRLGQVFSSTDTQYF. The DNA of the CDR3 is TGTGCCAGCAGTCGTCTTGGGCAGGTCTTCTCAAGCACAGATACGCAGTATTTT. The rearrangement uses TRBV6-1 and TRBJ2-3; D not certain. This CDR3 is built from 18 residues. V lost 5 bases to trimming and J lost 0 bases, with 21 bases between them. CDR1 is MNHNS, CDR2 SASEGT, per germline.

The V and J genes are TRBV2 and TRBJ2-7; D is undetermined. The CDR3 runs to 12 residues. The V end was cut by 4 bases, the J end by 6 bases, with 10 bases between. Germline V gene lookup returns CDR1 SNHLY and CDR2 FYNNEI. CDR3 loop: CASSGDVSEQYF. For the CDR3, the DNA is TGTGCCAGCAGTGGAGACGTATCCGAGCAGTACTTC. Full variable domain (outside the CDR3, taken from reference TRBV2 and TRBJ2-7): EPEVTQTPSHQVTQMGQEVILRCVPISNHLYFYWYRQILGQKVEFLVSFYNNEISEKSEIFDDQFSVERPDGSNFTLKIRSTKLEDSAMYFCASSGDVSEQYFGPGTRLTVT.

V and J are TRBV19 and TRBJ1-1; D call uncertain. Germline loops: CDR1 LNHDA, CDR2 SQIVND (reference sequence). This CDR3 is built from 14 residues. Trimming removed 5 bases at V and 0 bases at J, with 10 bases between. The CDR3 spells CASSWKQLNTEAFF. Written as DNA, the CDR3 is TGTGCCAGTAGTTGGAAACAGCTGAACACTGAAGCTTTCTTT. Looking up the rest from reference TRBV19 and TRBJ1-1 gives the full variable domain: DGGITQSPKYLFRKEGQNVTLSCEQNLNHDAMYWYRQDPGQGLRLIYYSQIVNDFQKGDIAEGYSVSREKKESFPLTVTSAQKNPTAFYLCASSWKQLNTEAFFGQGTRLTVV.